Below, 15 T cell receptor beta chains from the same sample are listed, as sequenced in a study of T cell repertoires in cytomegalovirus infection. TCRdb recomputed calls from the reads with MiXCR, one row per CDR3 protein. The table shows hundreds of thousands of distinct CDR3 sequences, with roughly 6.5% occurring only once. Sequencing input: PBMCs. Every receptor here comes from a human donor in good health (CMV status not recorded). Some clones in this sample may be carry-over from other donors' samples.

The J gene is TRBJ2-5, the V gene TRBV5-1, with D tentatively TRBD1 (6 bases). Trimming stripped 7 bases from V and 4 bases from J, with 14 bases between. CDR1 SGHRS and CDR2 YFSETQ come from the germline V gene. The CDR3 extends over 13 amino acids. CDR3 DNA sequence: TGCGCCAGCCAGCCGCCACAGGGAGAGACCCAGTACTTC. Translation: CASQPPQGETQYF.

The chain's CDR3 is CSASWDSRPPNTGELFF. CDR3 sequence (DNA): TGCAGTGCTAGCTGGGACAGTCGACCCCCGAACACCGGGGAGCTGTTTTTT. The genes are TRBV20-1 and TRBJ2-2; 7 bases fit TRBD1. The germline V gene has CDR1 DFQATT and CDR2 SNEGSKA (reference sequence). CDR3 size: 17 residues. The V segment lost 3 bases and the J segment 0 bases; nucleotides outside the gene matches: 10.

This clonotype occurred a few times. V is TRBV29-1 and J is TRBJ2-2, with 9 bases that match TRBD1. Germline-derived CDR1 and CDR2 are SQVTM and ANQGSEA. The V segment lost 5 bases and the J segment 0 bases; nucleotides outside the gene matches: 7. This CDR3 contains 16 residues. The CDR3 DNA reads as TGCAGCGTTTCGTGGGGACAGGGATCGAACACCGGGGAGCTGTTTTTT. Its translation is CSVSWGQGSNTGELFF.

This clonotype has at least ten counts. V usage is TRBV20-1 and J usage is TRBJ2-3; 14 nucleotides align to TRBD2. CDR3 size: 15 residues. Germline loops: CDR1 DFQATT, CDR2 SNEGSKA (reference sequence). V was pared by 3 bases and J by 6 bases, with 5 bases of the junction left unmatched. Here the CDR3 reads CSASRLAGGQDTQYF. CDR3 coding DNA: TGCAGTGCTAGTCGACTAGCGGGGGGGCAGGATACGCAGTATTTT.

This clonotype appeared many times. The chain carries TRBV7-2 and TRBJ1-6, with D maybe TRBD1 (6 bases). This CDR3 contains 15 residues. The germline CDR1 and CDR2 sequences are SGHTA and FQGNSA. The V and J ends lost 3 bases and 7 bases respectively, with 13 bases between them. The CDR3 region is CASSFQGLGNSPLHF. The CDR3 DNA reads TGTGCCAGCAGCTTTCAGGGGCTAGGGAATTCACCCCTCCACTTT.

This clonotype was seen many times. This chain joins TRBV19 and TRBJ2-2; TRBD2 aligns across 8 bases. Germline V gene lookup returns CDR1 LNHDA and CDR2 SQIVND (reference sequence). This CDR3 is 14 amino acids long. J was trimmed by 5 bases and V by 4 bases; bases with no gene match: 3. The CDR3 loop is CASSNSGGTGELFF. CDR3 coding DNA: TGTGCCAGTAGTAACTCGGGGGGGACCGGGGAGCTGTTTTTT.

At least ten counts were recorded for this clonotype. This chain links TRBV7-2 with TRBJ1-2; D gene unclear. In germline, CDR1 is SGHTA, CDR2 FQGNSA. The CDR3 spans 15 residues. V was trimmed by 1 base and J by 5 bases, leaving 14 bases between them. The CDR3 DNA follows: TGTGCCAGCAGCTTAGAGCGCTTTAGATCTTATGGCTACACCTTC. Translated: CASSLERFRSYGYTF.

This chain joins TRBV20-1 and TRBJ1-3, with D unclear. CDR3 size: 15 residues. CDR1 and CDR2 (germline): DFQATT, SNEGSKA (reference sequence). V was clipped by 5 bases and J by 0 bases, with 14 bases between them. CDR3 nucleotides: TGCAGTGCTGAACCGGTTCGATCCTCTGGAAACACCATATATTTT. This codes for CSAEPVRSSGNTIYF.

At least ten counts were recorded for this clonotype. The chain combines TRBV12-3 or TRBV12-4 with TRBJ2-3; TRBD1 aligns across 9 bases. The CDR3 has 13 residues. For the CDR3, the DNA is TGTGCGGCGGGACAGGGACGCACAGATACGCAGTATTTT. It specifies CAAGQGRTDTQYF.

This clonotype was observed many times. The V call is TRBV20-1, the J call TRBJ1-1; perhaps TRBD1 as D (5 bases). CDR3 length: 13 amino acids. From germline, CDR1 is DFQATT and CDR2 SNEGSKA (reference sequence). CDR3 DNA: TGCAGACCGACAGACCCTAGGGACACTGAAGCTTTCTTT. This translates into CRPTDPRDTEAFF.

Of note for this clonotype: A much bigger clone sits one base away, suggesting this may be a read error. The J gene is TRBJ2-1, the V gene TRBV6-4; 11 bases are shared with TRBD1. The CDR3 runs to 14 residues. V lost 5 bases, J lost 8 bases, and 5 bases stayed unmatched. Germline CDR1 is MRHNA and CDR2 is SNTAGT. CDR3 protein: CASSSDRGRYEQFF. The CDR3 DNA reads TGTGCCAGCAGTTCGGACAGGGGGCGATATGAGCAGTTCTTC.

This clonotype came up many times. The chain couples TRBV5-8 to TRBJ1-4; D is unclear. Per the germline V gene, CDR1 is SGHTS and CDR2 is YDEGEE. The CDR3 loop spans 14 amino acids. The germline V and J ends were trimmed by 4 bases and 5 bases, with 12 bases remaining between them. The chain's CDR3 is CASSSAATNEKLFF. CDR3 DNA sequence: TGTGCCAGCAGCAGCGCGGCGACCAATGAAAAACTGTTTTTT.

This clonotype came up many times. The rearrangement joins TRBV7-2 to TRBJ2-7; a possible D gene is TRBD1 (6 bases). The V end lost 1 base, the J end lost 2 bases, and 9 bases lay between the germline ends. This CDR3 region has 14 residues. Germline V gene lookup returns CDR1 SGHTA and CDR2 FQGNSA. In DNA, the CDR3 is TGTGCCAGCAGCTTAGACGCAGGGGCCTACGAGCAGTACTTC. It codes for CASSLDAGAYEQYF.

At least ten counts were recorded for this clonotype. The V gene is TRBV29-1, the J gene TRBJ2-1; no clear D gene. V was pared by 6 bases and J by 4 bases, with 4 bases between. The CDR3 spans 10 residues. Per germline, CDR1 SQVTM and CDR2 ANQGSEA. CDR3 DNA: TGCAGCGTGGGGTACAATGAGCAGTTCTTC. Translating gives CSVGYNEQFF.

Ten or more counts support this clonotype. CDR3 residues: CASSIAGVDGYTF. In DNA, the CDR3 is TGTGCCAGCAGCATTGCAGGGGTTGATGGCTACACCTTC. This chain uses TRBV7-9 with TRBJ1-2, with a possible D match to TRBD1 (6 bases). V lost 5 bases and J 6 bases, leaving 13 bases between the germline ends. This CDR3 has 13 amino acids. Germline V gene lookup returns CDR1 SEHNR and CDR2 FQNEAQ (reference sequence).